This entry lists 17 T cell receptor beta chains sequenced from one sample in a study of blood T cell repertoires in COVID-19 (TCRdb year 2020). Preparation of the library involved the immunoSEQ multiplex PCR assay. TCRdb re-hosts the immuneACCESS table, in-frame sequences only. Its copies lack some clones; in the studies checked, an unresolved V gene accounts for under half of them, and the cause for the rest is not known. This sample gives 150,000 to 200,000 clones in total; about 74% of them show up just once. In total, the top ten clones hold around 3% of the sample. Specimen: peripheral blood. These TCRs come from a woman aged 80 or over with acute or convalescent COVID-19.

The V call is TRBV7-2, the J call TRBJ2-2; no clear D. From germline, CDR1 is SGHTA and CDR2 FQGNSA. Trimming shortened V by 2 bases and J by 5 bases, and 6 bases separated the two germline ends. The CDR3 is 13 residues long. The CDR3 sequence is CASSLRHTGELFF. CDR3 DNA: TGTGCCAGCAGCTTACGACATACCGGGGAGCTGTTTTTT. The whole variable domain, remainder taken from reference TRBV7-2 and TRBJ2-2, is GAGVSQSPSNKVTEKGKDVELRCDPISGHTALYWYRQSLGQGLEFLIYFQGNSAPDKSGLPSDRFSAERTGGSVSTLTIQRTQQEDSAVYLCASSLRHTGELFFGEGSRLTVL.

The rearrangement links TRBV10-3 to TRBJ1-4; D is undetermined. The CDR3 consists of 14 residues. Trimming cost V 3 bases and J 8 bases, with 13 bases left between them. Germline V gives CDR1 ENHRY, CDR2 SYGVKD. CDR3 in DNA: TGTGCCATCAGTGACCAAGAGGGTCGAGAAAAACTGTTTTTT. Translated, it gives CAISDQEGREKLFF.

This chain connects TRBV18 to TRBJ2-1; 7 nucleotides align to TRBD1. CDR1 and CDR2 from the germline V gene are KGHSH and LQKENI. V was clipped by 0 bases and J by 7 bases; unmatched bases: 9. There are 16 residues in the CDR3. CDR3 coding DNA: TGTGCCAGCTCACCACCAAACAACAGGGGATCTAATGAGCAGTTCTTC. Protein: CASSPPNNRGSNEQFF.

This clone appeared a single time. This chain's CDR3 is CASSFGGESNQPQHF. As DNA, the CDR3 is TGTGCCAGCAGTTTCGGGGGTGAGAGCAATCAGCCCCAGCATTTT. The V gene is TRBV27, the J gene TRBJ1-5; maybe TRBD1 (5 bases). The V end lost 3 bases, the J end lost 1 base, and 10 bases lay between the germline ends. The CDR3 has 15 residues. CDR1 and CDR2 (germline): MNHEY, SMNVEV (reference sequence).

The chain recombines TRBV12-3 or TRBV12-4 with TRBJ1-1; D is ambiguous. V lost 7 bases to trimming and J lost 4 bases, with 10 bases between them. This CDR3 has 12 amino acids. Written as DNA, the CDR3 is TGTGCCAGCACCCCGCGGGGCACTGAAGCTTTCTTT. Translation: CASTPRGTEAFF.

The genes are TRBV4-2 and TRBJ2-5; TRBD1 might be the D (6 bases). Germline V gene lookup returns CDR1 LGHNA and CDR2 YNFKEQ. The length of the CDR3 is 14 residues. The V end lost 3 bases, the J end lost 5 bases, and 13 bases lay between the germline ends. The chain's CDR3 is CASSHTQGQETQYF. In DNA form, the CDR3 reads TGTGCCAGCAGCCATACTCAGGGGCAGGAGACCCAGTACTTC.

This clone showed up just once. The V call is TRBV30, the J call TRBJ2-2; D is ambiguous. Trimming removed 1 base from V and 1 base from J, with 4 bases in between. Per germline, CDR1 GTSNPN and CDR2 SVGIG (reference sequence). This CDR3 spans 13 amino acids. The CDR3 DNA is TGTGCCTGGAGTGACGGGAACACCGGGGAGCTGTTTTTT. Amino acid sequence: CAWSDGNTGELFF. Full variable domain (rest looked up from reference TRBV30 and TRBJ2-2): SQTIHQWPATLVQPVGSPLSLECTVEGTSNPNLYWYRQAAGRGLQLLFYSVGIGQISSEVPQNLSASRPQDRQFILSSKKLLLSDSGFYLCAWSDGNTGELFFGEGSRLTVL.

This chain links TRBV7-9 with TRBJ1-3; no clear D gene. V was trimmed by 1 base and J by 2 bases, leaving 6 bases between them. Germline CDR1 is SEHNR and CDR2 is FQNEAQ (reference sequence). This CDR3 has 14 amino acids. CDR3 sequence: CASSLGHPGNTIYF. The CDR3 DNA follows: TGTGCCAGCAGCTTAGGGCACCCTGGAAACACCATATATTTT.

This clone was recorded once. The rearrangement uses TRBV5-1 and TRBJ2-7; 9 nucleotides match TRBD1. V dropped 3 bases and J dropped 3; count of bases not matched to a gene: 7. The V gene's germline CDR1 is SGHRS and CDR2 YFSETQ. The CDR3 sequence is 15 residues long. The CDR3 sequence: CASSSMGQGSYEQYF. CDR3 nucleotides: TGCGCCAGCAGCTCAATGGGACAGGGTAGCTACGAGCAGTACTTC.

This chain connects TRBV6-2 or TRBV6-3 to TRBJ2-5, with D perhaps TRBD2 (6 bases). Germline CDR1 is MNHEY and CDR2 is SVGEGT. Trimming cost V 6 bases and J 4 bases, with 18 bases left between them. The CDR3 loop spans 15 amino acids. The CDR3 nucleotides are TGTGCCAGCAGCTTAAACCAGGGAGGTCGAGAGACCCAGTACTTC. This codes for CASSLNQGGRETQYF.

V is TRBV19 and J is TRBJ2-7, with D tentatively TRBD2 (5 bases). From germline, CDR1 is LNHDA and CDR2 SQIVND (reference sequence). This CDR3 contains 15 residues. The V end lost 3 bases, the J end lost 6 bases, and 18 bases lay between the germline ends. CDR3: CASSILLGANLEQYF. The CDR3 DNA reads TGTGCCAGTAGTATTTTGTTGGGAGCGAATCTCGAGCAGTACTTC.

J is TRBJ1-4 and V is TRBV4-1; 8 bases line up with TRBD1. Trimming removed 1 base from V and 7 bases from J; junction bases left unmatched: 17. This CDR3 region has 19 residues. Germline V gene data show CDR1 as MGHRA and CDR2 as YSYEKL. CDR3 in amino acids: CASSQGQALPTGEGEKLFF. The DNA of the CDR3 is TGCGCCAGCAGCCAAGGTCAAGCCTTACCGACAGGGGAGGGTGAAAAACTGTTTTTT.

For the CDR3, the DNA is TGTGCCAGCAGCTTGGAACAGGGGAATTCACCCCTCCACTTT. It translates to CASSLEQGNSPLHF. The J gene is TRBJ1-6, the V gene TRBV5-4; 7 nucleotides match TRBD1. The V segment lost 0 bases and the J segment 7 bases; nucleotides outside the gene matches: 1. Germline assignment: CDR1 SGHNT and CDR2 YYREEE (reference sequence). The CDR3 covers 14 residues.

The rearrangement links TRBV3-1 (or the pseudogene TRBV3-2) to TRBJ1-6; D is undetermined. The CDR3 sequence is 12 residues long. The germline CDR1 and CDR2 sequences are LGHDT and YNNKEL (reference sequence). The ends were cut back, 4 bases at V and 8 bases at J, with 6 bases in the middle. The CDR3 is CASSPVDSPLHF. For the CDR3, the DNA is TGTGCCAGCAGCCCGGTGGATTCACCCCTCCACTTT.

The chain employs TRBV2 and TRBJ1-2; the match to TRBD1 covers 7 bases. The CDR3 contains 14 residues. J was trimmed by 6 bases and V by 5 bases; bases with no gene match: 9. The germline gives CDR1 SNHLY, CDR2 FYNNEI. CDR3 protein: CASSPRGRVDGYTF. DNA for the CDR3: TGTGCCAGCAGTCCTAGGGGGCGAGTTGATGGCTACACCTTC.

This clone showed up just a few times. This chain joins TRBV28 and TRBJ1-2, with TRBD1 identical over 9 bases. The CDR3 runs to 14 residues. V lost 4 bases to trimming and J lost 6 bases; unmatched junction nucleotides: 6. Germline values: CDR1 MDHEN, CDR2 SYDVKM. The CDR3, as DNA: TGTGCCAGCAGTTCCTCCGGGACAGGGAATGGCTACACCTTC. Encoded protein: CASSSSGTGNGYTF.

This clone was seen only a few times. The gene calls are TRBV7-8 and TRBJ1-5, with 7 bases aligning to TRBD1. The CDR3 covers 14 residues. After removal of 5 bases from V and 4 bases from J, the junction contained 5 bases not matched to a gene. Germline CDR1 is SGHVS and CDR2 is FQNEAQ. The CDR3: CASSLGTVNQPQHF. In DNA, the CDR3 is TGTGCCAGCAGCCTGGGGACAGTAAATCAGCCCCAGCATTTT.